The rows below give T cell receptor beta chains drawn from one sample of a study of cytomegalovirus exposure and HLA in healthy donors. The table came from immunoSEQ multiplex PCR; TCRdb's copy has only in-frame clones and leaves some out. Among around 100,000 clones listed, 67% were seen once. The sequenced material came from PBMCs. These TCRs come from a young man in good health and CMV-seronegative. The CDR3 runs from the conserved cysteine through the conserved F or W. Fields, in order: clone size, CDR3 length, J gene, D gene, V gene, CDR3 protein, CDR3 DNA. A D gene is named only where the DNA matches it firmly. Clone sizes are given selectively: once, few, many, or a class where the clone is expanded.

clone_size: few
cdr3_length: 13
j_call: TRBJ1-6
d_call: TRBD1
v_call: TRBV18
cdr3_aa: CASSGTGHSPLHF
cdr3_nt: TGTGCCAGCTCGGGGACAGGGCATTCACCCCTCCACTTT

clone_size: -
cdr3_length: 14
j_call: TRBJ1-6
d_call: -
v_call: TRBV6-5
cdr3_aa: CASREAGPNSPLHF
cdr3_nt: TGTGCCAGCAGGGAGGCAGGACCTAATTCACCCCTCCACTTT

clone_size: -
cdr3_length: 13
j_call: TRBJ1-1
d_call: -
v_call: TRBV10-1
cdr3_aa: CASQISLGGEAFF
cdr3_nt: TGCGCCAGCCAAATCTCGCTCGGGGGTGAAGCTTTCTTT

clone_size: -
cdr3_length: 13
j_call: TRBJ2-7
d_call: -
v_call: TRBV2
cdr3_aa: CASSAQGLYEQYF
cdr3_nt: TGTGCCAGCAGTGCGCAGGGCCTATACGAGCAGTACTTC

clone_size: -
cdr3_length: 14
j_call: TRBJ2-7
d_call: TRBD1
v_call: TRBV5-6
cdr3_aa: CASSSQGNTYEQYF
cdr3_nt: TGTGCCAGCAGCTCACAGGGGAATACCTACGAGCAGTACTTC

clone_size: once
cdr3_length: 14
j_call: TRBJ2-2
d_call: -
v_call: TRBV2
cdr3_aa: CASSSLQGSGELFF
cdr3_nt: TGTGCCAGCAGCTCACTTCAGGGGTCCGGGGAGCTGTTTTTT

clone_size: -
cdr3_length: 13
j_call: TRBJ2-7
d_call: -
v_call: TRBV13
cdr3_aa: CASSLGRAYEQYF
cdr3_nt: TGTGCCAGCAGCTTAGGCAGGGCCTACGAGCAGTACTTC

clone_size: -
cdr3_length: 15
j_call: TRBJ2-4
d_call: TRBD1
v_call: TRBV28
cdr3_aa: CASSFWPTGENIQYF
cdr3_nt: TGTGCCAGCAGCTTTTGGCCGACAGGGGAAAACATTCAGTACTTC

clone_size: few
cdr3_length: 15
j_call: TRBJ1-4
d_call: -
v_call: TRBV10-3
cdr3_aa: CATRDTVATNEKLFF
cdr3_nt: TGTGCCACCAGGGACACGGTTGCAACTAATGAAAAACTGTTTTTT

clone_size: few
cdr3_length: 10
j_call: TRBJ1-2
d_call: TRBD1
v_call: TRBV2
cdr3_aa: CATDRGGYTF
cdr3_nt: TGTGCCACCGACAGGGGTGGCTACACCTTC

clone_size: -
cdr3_length: 13
j_call: TRBJ1-1
d_call: -
v_call: TRBV7-9
cdr3_aa: CASSLGTYTEAFF
cdr3_nt: TGTGCCAGCAGCTTAGGGACATACACTGAAGCTTTCTTT

clone_size: few
cdr3_length: 15
j_call: TRBJ2-7
d_call: TRBD2
v_call: TRBV27
cdr3_aa: CASSLWTSGTDEQYF
cdr3_nt: TGTGCCAGCAGTTTATGGACTAGCGGGACGGACGAGCAGTACTTC

clone_size: -
cdr3_length: 16
j_call: TRBJ2-2
d_call: -
v_call: TRBV27
cdr3_aa: CASSWAGQLNTGELFF
cdr3_nt: TGTGCCAGCAGTTGGGCGGGACAGTTAAACACCGGGGAGCTGTTTTTT

clone_size: once
cdr3_length: 11
j_call: TRBJ1-4
d_call: -
v_call: TRBV25-1
cdr3_aa: CASSLYEKLFF
cdr3_nt: TGTGCCAGCAGTTTATATGAAAAACTGTTTTTT

clone_size: few
cdr3_length: 15
j_call: TRBJ2-1
d_call: TRBD2
v_call: TRBV10-3
cdr3_aa: CAIRWGSGGSNEQFF
cdr3_nt: TGTGCCATCAGGTGGGGTAGCGGGGGGAGCAATGAGCAGTTCTTC

clone_size: medium-sized
cdr3_length: 16
j_call: TRBJ2-6
d_call: -
v_call: TRBV4-3
cdr3_aa: CASSQDQGTGANVLTF
cdr3_nt: TGCGCCAGCAGCCAAGATCAGGGGACAGGGGCCAACGTCCTGACTTTC

clone_size: few
cdr3_length: 15
j_call: TRBJ1-5
d_call: TRBD1
v_call: TRBV4-3
cdr3_aa: CASSLTGAINQPQHF
cdr3_nt: TGCGCCAGCAGCCTTACAGGGGCAATCAATCAGCCCCAGCATTTT

clone_size: -
cdr3_length: 12
j_call: TRBJ2-7
d_call: -
v_call: TRBV9
cdr3_aa: CASSGRERGQYF
cdr3_nt: TGTGCCAGCAGCGGCCGGGAGAGAGGGCAGTACTTC

clone_size: -
cdr3_length: 14
j_call: TRBJ2-1
d_call: TRBD1
v_call: TRBV7-9
cdr3_aa: CASSLDRSINEQFF
cdr3_nt: TGTGCCAGCAGCTTGGACAGGTCGATCAATGAGCAGTTCTTC

clone_size: few
cdr3_length: 14
j_call: TRBJ2-7
d_call: TRBD1
v_call: TRBV5-1
cdr3_aa: CASSTTGATYEQYF
cdr3_nt: TGCGCCAGCAGCACGACAGGGGCCACCTACGAGCAGTACTTC

clone_size: -
cdr3_length: 16
j_call: TRBJ1-4
d_call: -
v_call: TRBV5-1
cdr3_aa: CASSVKQGLYNEKLFF
cdr3_nt: TGCGCCAGCAGCGTAAAACAGGGTCTATATAATGAAAAACTGTTTTTT

clone_size: -
cdr3_length: 16
j_call: TRBJ2-5
d_call: TRBD2
v_call: TRBV5-4
cdr3_aa: CASSIQRGGGQETQYF
cdr3_nt: TGTGCCAGCAGCATTCAGCGGGGGGGAGGGCAAGAGACCCAGTACTTC

clone_size: -
cdr3_length: 15
j_call: TRBJ2-7
d_call: -
v_call: TRBV5-1
cdr3_aa: CASSLVGAISDEQYF
cdr3_nt: TGCGCCAGCAGCTTGGTAGGGGCGATTTCTGACGAGCAGTACTTC

clone_size: -
cdr3_length: 12
j_call: TRBJ2-7
d_call: -
v_call: TRBV27
cdr3_aa: CASRTPGYEQYF
cdr3_nt: TGTGCCAGCAGAACCCCGGGCTACGAGCAGTACTTC

clone_size: -
cdr3_length: 13
j_call: TRBJ1-1
d_call: TRBD1
v_call: TRBV29-1
cdr3_aa: CSAWTGEGTEAFF
cdr3_nt: TGCAGCGCTTGGACAGGGGAGGGAACTGAAGCTTTCTTT

clone_size: -
cdr3_length: 14
j_call: TRBJ1-1
d_call: TRBD1
v_call: TRBV27
cdr3_aa: CASSVGQMNTEAFF
cdr3_nt: TGTGCCAGCAGTGTGGGACAGATGAACACTGAAGCTTTCTTT

clone_size: -
cdr3_length: 14
j_call: TRBJ2-3
d_call: TRBD2
v_call: TRBV5-1
cdr3_aa: CASSDIAGADTQYF
cdr3_nt: TGCGCCAGCAGCGATATAGCGGGAGCAGATACGCAGTATTTT

clone_size: once
cdr3_length: 15
j_call: TRBJ1-1
d_call: -
v_call: TRBV30
cdr3_aa: CAWVKDSSGDTEAFF
cdr3_nt: TGTGCCTGGGTAAAAGACAGTTCAGGGGACACTGAAGCTTTCTTT

clone_size: -
cdr3_length: 14
j_call: TRBJ2-2
d_call: -
v_call: TRBV19
cdr3_aa: CASSGAGNTGELFF
cdr3_nt: TGTGCCAGTAGTGGGGCAGGGAACACCGGGGAGCTGTTTTTT

clone_size: -
cdr3_length: 13
j_call: TRBJ2-5
d_call: -
v_call: TRBV2
cdr3_aa: CASSEGTEGTQYF
cdr3_nt: TGTGCCAGCAGTGAAGGTACTGAGGGGACCCAGTACTTC

clone_size: -
cdr3_length: 14
j_call: TRBJ2-2
d_call: TRBD1
v_call: TRBV25-1
cdr3_aa: CASSETGLVGELFF
cdr3_nt: TGTGCCAGCAGTGAGACAGGGTTGGTCGGGGAGCTGTTTTTT

clone_size: -
cdr3_length: 11
j_call: TRBJ2-7
d_call: -
v_call: TRBV5-6
cdr3_aa: CASGLSHEQYF
cdr3_nt: TGTGCCAGCGGACTAAGCCACGAGCAGTACTTC

clone_size: -
cdr3_length: 12
j_call: TRBJ2-7
d_call: -
v_call: TRBV19
cdr3_aa: CASSLGHYEQYF
cdr3_nt: TGTGCCAGTAGTCTGGGACACTACGAGCAGTACTTC

clone_size: -
cdr3_length: 14
j_call: TRBJ1-4
d_call: -
v_call: TRBV30
cdr3_aa: CAWSVQQAYGKLFF
cdr3_nt: TGTGCCTGGAGTGTACAACAGGCGTACGGAAAACTGTTTTTT

clone_size: once
cdr3_length: 15
j_call: TRBJ2-7
d_call: -
v_call: TRBV7-2
cdr3_aa: CASSLGQAFSYEQYF
cdr3_nt: TGTGCCAGCAGCTTGGGTCAGGCTTTCTCCTACGAGCAGTACTTC

clone_size: -
cdr3_length: 13
j_call: TRBJ1-5
d_call: -
v_call: TRBV27
cdr3_aa: CASSLREDQPQHF
cdr3_nt: TGTGCCAGCAGTTTGCGAGAAGATCAGCCCCAGCATTTT

clone_size: -
cdr3_length: 15
j_call: TRBJ1-4
d_call: -
v_call: TRBV28
cdr3_aa: CASSLRIPTNEKLFF
cdr3_nt: TGTGCCAGCAGTTTGCGGATCCCGACTAATGAAAAACTGTTTTTT

clone_size: -
cdr3_length: 11
j_call: TRBJ1-1
d_call: -
v_call: TRBV25-1
cdr3_aa: CASSFGSKAFF
cdr3_nt: TGTGCCAGCAGTTTTGGCAGTAAAGCTTTCTTT